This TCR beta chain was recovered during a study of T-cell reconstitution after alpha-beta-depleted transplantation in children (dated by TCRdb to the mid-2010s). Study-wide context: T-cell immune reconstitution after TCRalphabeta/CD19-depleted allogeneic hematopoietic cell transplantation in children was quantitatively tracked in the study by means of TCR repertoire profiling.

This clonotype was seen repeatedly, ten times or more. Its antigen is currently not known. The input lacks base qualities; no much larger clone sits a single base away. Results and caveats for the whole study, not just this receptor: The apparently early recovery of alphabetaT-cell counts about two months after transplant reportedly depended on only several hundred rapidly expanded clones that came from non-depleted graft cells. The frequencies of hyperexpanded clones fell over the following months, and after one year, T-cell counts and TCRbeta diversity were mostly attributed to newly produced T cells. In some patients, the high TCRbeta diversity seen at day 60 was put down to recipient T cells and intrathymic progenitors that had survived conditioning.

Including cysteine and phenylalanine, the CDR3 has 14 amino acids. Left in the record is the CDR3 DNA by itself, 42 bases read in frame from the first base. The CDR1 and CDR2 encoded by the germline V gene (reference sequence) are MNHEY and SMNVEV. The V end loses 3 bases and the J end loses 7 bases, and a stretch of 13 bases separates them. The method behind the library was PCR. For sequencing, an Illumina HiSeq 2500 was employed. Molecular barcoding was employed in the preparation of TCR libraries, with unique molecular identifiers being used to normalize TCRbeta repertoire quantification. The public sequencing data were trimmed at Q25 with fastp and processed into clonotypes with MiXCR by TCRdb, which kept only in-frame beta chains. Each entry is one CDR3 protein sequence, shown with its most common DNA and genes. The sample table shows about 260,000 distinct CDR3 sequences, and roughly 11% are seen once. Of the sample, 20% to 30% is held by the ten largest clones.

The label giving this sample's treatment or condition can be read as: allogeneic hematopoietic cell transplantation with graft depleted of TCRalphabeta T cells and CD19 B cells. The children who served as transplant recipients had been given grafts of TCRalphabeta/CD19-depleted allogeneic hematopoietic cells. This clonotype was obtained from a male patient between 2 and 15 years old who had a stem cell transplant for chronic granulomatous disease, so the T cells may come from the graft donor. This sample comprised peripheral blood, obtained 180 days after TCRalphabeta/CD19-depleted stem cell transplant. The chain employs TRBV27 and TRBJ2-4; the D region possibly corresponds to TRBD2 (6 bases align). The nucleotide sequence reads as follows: TGTGCCAGCAGTTTTTCGGGACTGGCGAACATTCAGTACTTC. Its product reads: CASSFSGLANIQYF.